A single sample is the source of the 26 T cell receptor beta chains below, sequenced in a study of CXCR3-negative and CXCR3-positive naive CD8 T cells. Carrying UMI labels, the TRB cDNA libraries were prepared through 5' RACE. TCRdb reanalyzed the 5' RACE reads and collapses them to one entry per CDR3 protein, without DNA. Here the sample table reports fewer than 65,000 distinct CDR3 sequences. Study-level points and caveats: TRB CDR3 hydrophobicity was greater in CXCR3-positive naive cells than in CXCR3-negative naive cells.

Their target antigens are unknown. The material sequenced was naive CXCR3+ CD8+ T cells from blood. The sample's subset: CD45RO-CCR7+CD27+CD95- naive CD8+ T cells expressing CXCR3 (TNR3+). The receptors shown here come from a human donor in good health. Some clones in this sample may be carry-over from other donors' samples.

The chain employs TRBV7-2 and TRBJ1-2; the D gene TCRdb calls, TRBD1, cannot be checked with no DNA. Germline loops: CDR1 SGHTA, CDR2 FQGNSA. This CDR3 is 13 amino acids long. The CDR3 sequence is CASRTLEGVGYTF.

This chain links TRBV5-5 with TRBJ2-2. The germline V gene has CDR1 SGHKS and CDR2 YYEKEE (reference sequence). The CDR3 totals 13 residues. The CDR3: CASFILNTGELFF. Combining the CDR3 with reference TRBV5-5 and TRBJ2-2 gives the whole variable domain DAGVTQSPTHLIKTRGQQVTLRCSPISGHKSVSWYQQVLGQGPQFIFQYYEKEERGRGNFPDRFSARQFPNYSSELNVNALLLGDSALYLCASFILNTGELFFGEGSRLTVL.

The rearrangement links TRBV12-1 to TRBJ2-4. TRBV12-1 is termed a pseudogene. The CDR3 loop spans 16 amino acids. The CDR3 spells CASSPARDLAKNIQYF.

The chain joins TRBV29-1 to TRBJ2-1. Per the germline V gene, CDR1 is SQVTM and CDR2 is ANQGSEA. The CDR3 contains 16 residues. CDR3 region: CSLLTSTASSYNEQFF.

This sequence joins TRBV25-1 and TRBJ2-1; TCRdb's assignment of TRBD2 cannot be checked, as there is no DNA. The germline V gene has CDR1 MGHDK and CDR2 SYGVNS. This CDR3 spans 14 amino acids. CDR3 loop: CASSEWSGDNEQFF.

The J gene is TRBJ2-7, the V gene TRBV15; TCRdb reports TRBD1, a call that lacks DNA to check it against. Germline values: CDR1 LNHNV, CDR2 YYDKDF (reference sequence). The CDR3 has 13 amino acids. The CDR3 protein is CATSPGTAYEQYF.

The CDR3 sequence: CSVEIIPGTGLYEQYF. The chain employs TRBV29-1 and TRBJ2-7; TCRdb gives TRBD1 as the D gene, but with no DNA this cannot be confirmed. Germline CDR1 reads SQVTM; CDR2 reads ANQGSEA. This CDR3 region has 16 residues.

The chain employs TRBV10-3 and TRBJ2-2; TCRdb indicates TRBD2, and absent DNA this call remains unverified. This CDR3 has 16 amino acids. Germline V gene lookup returns CDR1 ENHRY and CDR2 SYGVKD. This CDR3 reads CAISESMGTRTGELFF.

V gene TRBV29-1 combines with J gene TRBJ2-5; TCRdb names TRBD2, which stays unverified in the absence of DNA. Germline loops: CDR1 SQVTM, CDR2 ANQGSEA. This CDR3 is 17 amino acids long. CDR3: CSVEGLSGGAVGETQYF.

The chain employs TRBV19 and TRBJ2-7; TCRdb's D call, TRBD1, is unchecked because there is no DNA. Germline CDR1 is LNHDA and CDR2 is SQIVND (reference sequence). The length of the CDR3 is 14 residues. CDR3 residues: CASSVTGSYYEQYF. Filled out from reference TRBV19 and TRBJ2-7, the complete variable domain reads DGGITQSPKYLFRKEGQNVTLSCEQNLNHDAMYWYRQDPGQGLRLIYYSQIVNDFQKGDIAEGYSVSREKKESFPLTVTSAQKNPTAFYLCASSVTGSYYEQYFGPGTRLTVT.

This chain connects TRBV13 to TRBJ1-1. This CDR3 region has 16 residues. Per the germline V gene, CDR1 is PRHDT and CDR2 is FYEKMQ (reference sequence). The CDR3 protein is CASSLGGRRVNTEAFF.

The V gene is TRBV29-1, the J gene TRBJ2-7; TCRdb selects TRBD2, and the lack of DNA leaves this call unchecked. Germline assignment: CDR1 SQVTM and CDR2 ANQGSEA. The CDR3 consists of 13 residues. CDR3 protein: CSVEGLDEYEQYF.

The CDR3 sequence: CASSYDRPDEQYF. The chain links TRBV28 to TRBJ2-7; TCRdb names TRBD1, which stays unverified in the absence of DNA. Germline V gene sequence: CDR1 MDHEN, CDR2 SYDVKM. There are 13 residues in the CDR3.

The rearrangement joins TRBV29-1 to TRBJ2-7; TCRdb lists TRBD1, though no DNA is available to test this call. In germline, CDR1 is SQVTM, CDR2 ANQGSEA. The CDR3 has 12 amino acids. The CDR3 sequence is CRVEYRGYEQYF.

V usage is TRBV29-1 and J usage is TRBJ1-1; the TCRdb call, TRBD1, lacks DNA for checking. The CDR3 is made up of 13 amino acids. The germline V gene encodes CDR1 SQVTM and CDR2 ANQGSEA. CDR3 loop: CSVEDGGGTEAFF.

This chain connects TRBV5-4 to TRBJ2-2. This CDR3 region has 19 residues. CDR1 and CDR2 (germline): SGHNT, YYREEE (reference sequence). The CDR3 protein is CASSSFRLMTAANTGELFF.

This chain links TRBV28 with TRBJ1-1; checking the TCRdb D call of TRBD1 is not possible without DNA. The germline V gene encodes CDR1 MDHEN and CDR2 SYDVKM. The CDR3 runs to 17 residues. The CDR3 sequence is CASSLPLTGTGDTEAFF. The full variable domain, with the rest looked up from reference TRBV28 and TRBJ1-1, is DVKVTQSSRYLVKRTGEKVFLECVQDMDHENMFWYRQDPGLGLRLIYFSYDVKMKEKGDIPEGYSVSREKKERFSLILESASTNQTSMYLCASSLPLTGTGDTEAFFGQGTRLTVV.

The rearrangement joins TRBV29-1 to TRBJ2-1; checking the TCRdb D call of TRBD1 is not possible without DNA. Germline-derived CDR1 and CDR2 are SQVTM and ANQGSEA. The CDR3 runs to 12 residues. The CDR3 spells CSDLDRDNEQFF.

The J gene is TRBJ2-3, the V gene TRBV12-3 or TRBV12-4; absent DNA, TCRdb's TRBD1 call cannot be checked. The CDR3 runs 20 residues. This CDR3 reads CASSFSSGTGSSSSKDTQYF.

The V and J genes are TRBV29-1 and TRBJ2-5; the D gene TCRdb calls, TRBD1, cannot be checked with no DNA. CDR3 length equals 15 residues. Germline CDR1 SQVTM, CDR2 ANQGSEA. CDR3 residues: CSVETGGGSKETQYF. Full variable domain (rest looked up from reference TRBV29-1 and TRBJ2-5): SAVISQKPSRDICQRGTSLTIQCQVDSQVTMMFWYRQQPGQSLTLIATANQGSEATYESGFVIDKFPISRPNLTFSTLTVSNMSPEDSSIYLCSVETGGGSKETQYFGPGTRLLVL.

The chain joins TRBV11-1 to TRBJ1-1. The CDR3 loop spans 17 amino acids. Germline loops: CDR1 SGHAT, CDR2 FQDESV (reference sequence). CDR3 loop: CASSLLVGSHWDTEAFF. The whole variable domain, filled in from reference TRBV11-1 and TRBJ1-1, reads EAEVAQSPRYKITEKSQAVAFWCDPISGHATLYWYRQILGQGPELLVQFQDESVVDDSQLPKDRFSAERLKGVDSTLKIQPAELGDSAMYLCASSLLVGSHWDTEAFFGQGTRLTVV.

The rearrangement uses TRBV12-3 or TRBV12-4 and TRBJ2-5; the TRBD1 assignment by TCRdb is unverifiable without DNA. The CDR3 runs to 15 residues. CDR3 region: CASTPRAGGKETQYF.

The rearrangement links TRBV7-9 to TRBJ2-7. Per germline, CDR1 SEHNR and CDR2 FQNEAQ (reference sequence). The CDR3 consists of 12 residues. CDR3 region: CASSLGWDEQYF.

V and J are TRBV29-1 and TRBJ1-1; TCRdb outputs TRBD1, but without DNA this stays unchecked. The CDR3 contains 16 residues. Germline CDR1 SQVTM, CDR2 ANQGSEA. The CDR3 reads CSVEGFISTGNTEAFF. Based on the CDR3 plus reference TRBV29-1 and TRBJ1-1, the full variable domain is SAVISQKPSRDICQRGTSLTIQCQVDSQVTMMFWYRQQPGQSLTLIATANQGSEATYESGFVIDKFPISRPNLTFSTLTVSNMSPEDSSIYLCSVEGFISTGNTEAFFGQGTRLTVV.

This chain uses TRBV7-2 with TRBJ1-2; the D call of TRBD1 rests on TCRdb alone, since no DNA is present to check it. Germline V CDR1 and CDR2: SGHTA, FQGNSA. This CDR3 region has 16 residues. The chain's CDR3 is CASSLAYGARDYGYTF.

The J gene is TRBJ2-5, the V gene TRBV30; lacking DNA, the TRBD2 call made by TCRdb goes unchecked. The CDR3 sequence is 14 residues long. CDR1 and CDR2 (germline): GTSNPN, SVGIG (reference sequence). The CDR3 is CAWGRYSGSETQYF. Combining the CDR3 with reference TRBV30 and TRBJ2-5 gives the whole variable domain SQTIHQWPATLVQPVGSPLSLECTVEGTSNPNLYWYRQAAGRGLQLLFYSVGIGQISSEVPQNLSASRPQDRQFILSSKKLLLSDSGFYLCAWGRYSGSETQYFGPGTRLLVL.